What follows describes a single T cell receptor beta chain. As yet, its antigen is unknown. An equimolar mix of two oligonucleotides served as the beta constant-region primer for TRBC1 and TRBC2. Four rounds of PCR amplified the ligated cDNA using nested alpha and beta constant-region primers plus SP2. The cDNA 3' end received a ligated single-stranded oligonucleotide carrying the SP2 primer and a 12-nucleotide UMI. TCRdb processed the UMI-ligation and nested PCR reads anew with MiXCR; each CDR3 protein has one entry. The top ten clones hold about 23% of a sample with 15,000 to 20,000 distinct CDR3 sequences, 8.5% to 9.5% of them seen once. This sample was taken from a study of naive and memory T cell subsets. General study points: Over 85% of naive TCR sequences appeared only once after error correction, unlike memory subsets.

CMV status came from CD4+ T cell IFNgamma after overnight CMV lysate stimulation of fresh PBMCs. Cells stained for CD3, CD4, CD8, CD45RA and CD27 were sorted into four subsets. Germline CDR1 and CDR2: SGHRS and YFSETQ. This CDR3 contains 13 residues. V lost 0 bases to trimming and J lost 5 bases, with 9 bases between them. The specimen was central memory CD8+ T cells from blood. This chain uses TRBV5-1 with TRBJ2-7; a weak D match, TRBD2 (6 bases). The TCR sequence derives from a human donor in good health. The CDR3 DNA follows: TGCGCCAGCAGCTTGGCCTCTAGCGACGAGCAGTACTTC. Translated, it gives CASSLASSDEQYF.